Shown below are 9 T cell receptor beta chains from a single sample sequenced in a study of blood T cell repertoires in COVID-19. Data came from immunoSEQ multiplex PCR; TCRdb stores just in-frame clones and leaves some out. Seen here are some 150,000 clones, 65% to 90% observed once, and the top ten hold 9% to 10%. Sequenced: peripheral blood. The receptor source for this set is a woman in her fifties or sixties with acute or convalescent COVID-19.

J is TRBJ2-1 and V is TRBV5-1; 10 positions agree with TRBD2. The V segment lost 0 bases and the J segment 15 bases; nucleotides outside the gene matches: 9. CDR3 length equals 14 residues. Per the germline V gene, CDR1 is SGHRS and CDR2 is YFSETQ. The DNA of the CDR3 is TGCGCCAGCAGCTTGGCGGCTAGCGGGAGAACCGGGTTCTTC. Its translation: CASSLAASGRTGFF.

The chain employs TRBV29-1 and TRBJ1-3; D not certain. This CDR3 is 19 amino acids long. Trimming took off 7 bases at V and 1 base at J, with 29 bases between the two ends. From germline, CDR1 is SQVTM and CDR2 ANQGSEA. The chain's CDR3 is CSADGSLRNRASSGNTIYF. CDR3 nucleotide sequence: TGCAGCGCGGACGGGAGCCTAAGGAATCGAGCCTCATCTGGAAACACCATATATTTT.

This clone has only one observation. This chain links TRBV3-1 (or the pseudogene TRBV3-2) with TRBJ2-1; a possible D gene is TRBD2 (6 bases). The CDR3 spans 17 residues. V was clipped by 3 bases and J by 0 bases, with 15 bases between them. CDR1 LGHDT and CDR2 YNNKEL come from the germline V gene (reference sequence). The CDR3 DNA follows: TGTGCCAGCAGCCAGGCCGTTGGCGGGGTCTCCTACAATGAGCAGTTCTTC. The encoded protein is CASSQAVGGVSYNEQFF.

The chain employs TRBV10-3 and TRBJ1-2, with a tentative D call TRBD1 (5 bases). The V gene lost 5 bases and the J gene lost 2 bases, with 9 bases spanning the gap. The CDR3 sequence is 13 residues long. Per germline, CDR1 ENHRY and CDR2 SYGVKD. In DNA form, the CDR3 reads TGTGCCATCAGTCCAGACAGAAACTATGGCTACACCTTC. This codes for CAISPDRNYGYTF.

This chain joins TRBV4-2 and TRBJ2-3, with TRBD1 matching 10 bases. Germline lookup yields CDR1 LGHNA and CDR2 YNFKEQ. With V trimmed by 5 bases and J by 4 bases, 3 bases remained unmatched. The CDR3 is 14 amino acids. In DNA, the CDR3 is TGTGCCAGCAGCACGGGGACAGGGGCAGATACGCAGTATTTT. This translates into CASSTGTGADTQYF.

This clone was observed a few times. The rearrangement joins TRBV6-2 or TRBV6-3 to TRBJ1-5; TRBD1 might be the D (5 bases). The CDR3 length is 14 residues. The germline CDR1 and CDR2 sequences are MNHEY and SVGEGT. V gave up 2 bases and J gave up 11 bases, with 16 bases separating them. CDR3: CASSYPDSLRSQHF. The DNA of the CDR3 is TGTGCCAGCAGTTACCCCGACAGTCTACGGTCCCAGCATTTT.

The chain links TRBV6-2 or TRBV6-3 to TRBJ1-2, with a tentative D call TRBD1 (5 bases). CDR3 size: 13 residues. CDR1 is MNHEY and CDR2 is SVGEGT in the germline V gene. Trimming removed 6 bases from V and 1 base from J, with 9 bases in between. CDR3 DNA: TGTGCCAGCAGCCCACAGGTTAACTATGGCTACACCTTC. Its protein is CASSPQVNYGYTF.

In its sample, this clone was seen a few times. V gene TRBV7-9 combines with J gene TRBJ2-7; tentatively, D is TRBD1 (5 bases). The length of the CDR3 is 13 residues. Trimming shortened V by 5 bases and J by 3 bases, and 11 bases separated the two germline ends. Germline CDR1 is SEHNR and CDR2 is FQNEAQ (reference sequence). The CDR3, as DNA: TGTGCCAGCAGCCCAGACAGATTCTACGAGCAGTACTTC. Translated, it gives CASSPDRFYEQYF.

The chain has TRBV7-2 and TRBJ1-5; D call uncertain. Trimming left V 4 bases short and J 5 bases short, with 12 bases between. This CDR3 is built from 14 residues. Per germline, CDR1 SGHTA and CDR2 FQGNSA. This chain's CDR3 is CASSSRTADQPQHF. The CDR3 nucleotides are TGTGCCAGCAGCTCCAGGACTGCTGATCAGCCCCAGCATTTT.